This T cell receptor (beta chain) was captured by sequencing in a study of graft-versus-host responses after intestinal transplantation. Study information: Recipients across the board were started on anti-thymocyte globulin induction, then kept on tacrolimus and steroids for two to three years.

To note about this clone: Its antigen is as yet unknown.

TCRdb keeps only in-frame clones here, not all; method: immunoSEQ multiplex PCR. The table includes approximately 90,000 clones, roughly nine tenths detected once. The sequenced sample was unstimulated CD4+ T cells sorted from spleen or lymph node cells, obtained before transplant. This clonotype originated in a human donor who was the organ donor for an intestinal transplant.

CDR3 nucleotides: TGTGCCAGCGCTCCCCTAGCGGGGGGTTACAATGAGCAGTTCTTC. Translating it yields CASAPLAGGYNEQFF. The rearrangement uses TRBV5-5 and TRBJ2-1; 11 bases map to TRBD2. The CDR3 sequence is 15 residues long. Per the germline V gene, CDR1 is SGHKS and CDR2 is YYEKEE (reference sequence). V trimming: 7 bases; J trimming: 4 bases; junction bases outside the gene matches: 7.